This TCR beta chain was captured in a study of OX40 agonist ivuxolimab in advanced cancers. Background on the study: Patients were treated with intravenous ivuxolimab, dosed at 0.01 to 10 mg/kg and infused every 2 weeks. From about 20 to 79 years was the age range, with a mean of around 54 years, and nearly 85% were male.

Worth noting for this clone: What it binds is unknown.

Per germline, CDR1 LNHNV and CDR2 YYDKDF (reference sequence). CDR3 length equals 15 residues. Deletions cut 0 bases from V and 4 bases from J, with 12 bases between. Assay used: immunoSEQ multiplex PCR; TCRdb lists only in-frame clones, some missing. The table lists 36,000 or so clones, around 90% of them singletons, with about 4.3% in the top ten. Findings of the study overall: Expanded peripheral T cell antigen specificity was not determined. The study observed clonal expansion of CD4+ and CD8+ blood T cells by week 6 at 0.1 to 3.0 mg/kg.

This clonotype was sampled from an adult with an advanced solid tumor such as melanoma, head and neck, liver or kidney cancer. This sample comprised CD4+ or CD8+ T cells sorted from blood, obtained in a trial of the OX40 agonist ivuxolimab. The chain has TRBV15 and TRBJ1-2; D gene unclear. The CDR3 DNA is TGTGCCACCAGCAGAGAACCCGGGAGCCCCTATGGCTACACCTTC. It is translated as CATSREPGSPYGYTF.